This T cell receptor beta chain derives from a study of pediatric ulcerative colitis (dated by TCRdb to the late 2010s). Notes on the research overall: Pancolitis was present in several ulcerative colitis patients and left-sided colitis in two, and histology consistent with ulcerative colitis was found in all of these patients. Nine newly diagnosed, treatment-naive pediatric ulcerative colitis patients and a few non-IBD control children each provided paired blood and rectal samples. Using the Pediatric Ulcerative Colitis Activity Index, a couple of patients were classed as having mild disease, several as having moderate disease and three as having acute severe colitis.

There are 15 amino acids in the CDR3, from cysteine to phenylalanine inclusive. CDR3 DNA only is kept here, 45 bases in frame from base 1. V is cut by 1 base and J by 2 bases, and the space between the germline ends is 9 bases. The germline V gene encodes CDR1 LGHNA and CDR2 YSLEER. Overall results and qualifications from the work: Rectal repertoire features separated controls, mild-moderate and acute severe colitis patients; acute severe colitis showed reduced rectal diversity due to clonal expansions. With only a handful of individuals, the healthy control group was small. For technical reasons, the blood samples of two patients yielded substantially fewer templates, so those samples were excluded from the blood-rectal overlap analysis. Significantly higher autologous blood-rectal clonal overlap was found in ulcerative colitis patients than in controls, which suggested increased T cell trafficking to inflamed tissue. Repertoires were derived from total lymphocyte DNA, so rare subsets such as regulatory T cells may have patterns not reflected. A couple of rectal CDR3 clonotypes turned up in every ulcerative colitis patient but in none of the controls. Blood-derived T cells may have been included in the rectal pinch biopsies, particularly in patients with overt colitis.

Worth noting for this clone: It lacks a known antigen. Base qualities were left out, and no much larger clone turns up one base away.

Rearranged CDR3 beta regions were amplified from genomic DNA with multiplex V and J primers using the immunoSEQ TRB Survey service. To keep sequencing depth the same across samples, survey-level depth of up to 500,000 reads per sample was applied. Libraries were purified, pooled and sequenced on Illumina technology. Per the authors' processing: Productive clonality, sample overlap, pairwise scatters, CDR3 beta length, V/D/J gene usage and productiveness were assessed with immunoSEQ online tools. Calculated diversity was defined as the number of unique rearrangements divided by total templates, multiplied by 100, and Shannon and Simpson indices were computed as well. For principal component analysis, Z-score normalized data were analyzed with the R prcomp function and the ggbiplot package. Morisita's index was used to quantify the clonal overlap between blood and rectum within each subject. What TCRdb holds here is the immuneACCESS table cut down to in-frame rearrangements. Part of the clones is not present; checked against another copy, under half of the missing clones reflect an unresolved V gene, and the others are unexplained. That table supplies the V and J calls and clone size; D and trimming were determined from the DNA. This sample lists some 37,000 clones; roughly 73% were detected once. Around 0.7% of the sample is taken by the ten largest.

One to two pinch biopsies were taken from the rectum for research during colonoscopy. Before the diagnostic colonoscopy, none of the ulcerative colitis patients had been given any immunosuppressive medication. Before DNA was isolated, the rectal biopsies underwent proteinase K digestion. The Wizard kit (Promega) was used to extract genomic DNA from the blood and intestinal samples. The clonotype originates from a boy aged 5-17 years with moderate ulcerative colitis. Material: gut tissue. This receptor chain uses TRBV4-3 and TRBJ1-3; perhaps TRBD1 is the D gene, with 6 bases matching. The DNA is TGCGCCAGCAGCCAAGTCCAGGGGCCTGGAAACACCATATATTTT. This sequence encodes CASSQVQGPGNTIYF.